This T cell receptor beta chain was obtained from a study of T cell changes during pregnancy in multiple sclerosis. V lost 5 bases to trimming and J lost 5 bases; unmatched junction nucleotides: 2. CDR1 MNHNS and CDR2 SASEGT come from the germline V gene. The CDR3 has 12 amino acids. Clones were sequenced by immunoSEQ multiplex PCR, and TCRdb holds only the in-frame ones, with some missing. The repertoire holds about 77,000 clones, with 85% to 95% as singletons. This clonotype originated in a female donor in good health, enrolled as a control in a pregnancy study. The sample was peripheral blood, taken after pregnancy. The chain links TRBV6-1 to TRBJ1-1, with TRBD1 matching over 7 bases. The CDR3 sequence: CASSQGGTEAFF. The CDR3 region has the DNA TGTGCCAGCAGTCAGGGGGGAACTGAAGCTTTCTTT.